Given below is one TCR beta chain in context. The target of this receptor is not known. Per-nucleotide qualities are absent, and no much larger clonotype sits a single base away. The immunoSEQ Assay, a bias-controlled multiplex PCR, was used to amplify TCRbeta CDR3 regions from genomic DNA. The paper's data handling went like this. Within the assay, amplification of reference gene primers was used to estimate how many nucleated cells each sample contained. To quantify the absolute abundance of each unique TCRbeta CDR3 rearrangement, sequence reads were collapsed and filtered. Productive Simpson clonality was computed per sample as the square root of Simpson's diversity index over productive rearrangements. TCRdb holds this immuneACCESS table with in-frame rearrangements only. Some clones are missing; in checked studies, unresolved V genes explain under half, and the rest has no known cause. V and J calls plus clone size are reproduced from that table; the DNA served to infer D and trimming. This sample holds some 110,000 clones; approximately 87% were observed only once. The ten biggest clones cover approximately 2.3% of the sample.

V ends up 1 base short and J 12 bases short, with an unmatched junction base count of 5. The germline V gene (reference sequence) provides CDR1 SEHNR and CDR2 FQNEAQ. The CDR3 numbers 12 residues from cysteine through phenylalanine. Left in the record is the CDR3 DNA by itself, 36 bases read in frame from the first base. The data were taken from a study of blood T cell repertoires in COVID-19 (dated by TCRdb to between 2020 and 2021). As for the study more broadly: Samples from collaborators originated in the United States, Italy and Spain and spanned both the acute and convalescent phases of COVID-19. The prospective study material was composed of cDNA or gDNA derived from T cells, B-cell-depleted T cells, or PBMCs. Deeply sampled blood TCRbeta repertoires from subjects exposed to, actively infected with, or recovered from COVID-19 were included in the dataset. The repertoires were released in a freely available public database meant as a resource for research on the immune response to SARS-CoV-2. The samples were drawn from the first 160 participants of the ongoing ImmuneRACE study and from some 1,300 subjects provided by 6 global collaborators. Sample metadata almost always included a de-identified subject ID, COVID-19 status, age in years and sex. HLA class I and class II types, where available, came from metadata supplied by the sample provider rather than from assay-based typing.

The collaborating institutions used their own protocols to collect whole blood in K2EDTA tubes. For TCRbeta analysis, collaborators shipped samples as frozen whole blood, isolated PBMCs, or DNA extracted from either of those sample types. General conclusions and limits of the study: The quantity of clinical and demographic metadata differed by source and by participant and was supplied without curation.

Sequenced material: peripheral blood. The chain is assembled from TRBV7-9 and TRBJ1-2; TRBD1 matches 7 bases in the middle. The sequence was collected from a man under 40 with acute or convalescent COVID-19. The CDR3 sequence is CASSLGGQFHTF. In nucleotides, the sequence is TGTGCCAGCAGCTTAGGGGGACAGTTCCACACCTTC.